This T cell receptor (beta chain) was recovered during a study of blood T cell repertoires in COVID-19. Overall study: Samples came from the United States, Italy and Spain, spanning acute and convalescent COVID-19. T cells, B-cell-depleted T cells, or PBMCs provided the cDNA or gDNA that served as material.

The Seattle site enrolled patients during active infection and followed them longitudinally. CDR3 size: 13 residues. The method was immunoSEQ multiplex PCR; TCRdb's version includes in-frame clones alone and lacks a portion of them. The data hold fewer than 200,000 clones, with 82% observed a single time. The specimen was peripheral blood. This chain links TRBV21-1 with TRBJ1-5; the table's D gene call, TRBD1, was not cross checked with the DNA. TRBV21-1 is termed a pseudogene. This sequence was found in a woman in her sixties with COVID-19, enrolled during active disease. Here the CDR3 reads CASSKSGNQPQHF. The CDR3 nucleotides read TGTGCCAGCAGCAAATCAGGGAATCAGCCCCAGCATTTT.